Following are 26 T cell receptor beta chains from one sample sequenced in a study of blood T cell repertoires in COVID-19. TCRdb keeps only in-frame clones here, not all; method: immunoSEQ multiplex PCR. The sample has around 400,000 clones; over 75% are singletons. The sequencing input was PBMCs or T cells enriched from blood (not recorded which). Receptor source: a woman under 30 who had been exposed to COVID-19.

This CDR3 reads CASSSDQEIRGSSGANVLTF. CDR3 nucleotide sequence: TGTGCCAGCAGCTCAGATCAGGAGATCAGGGGGTCCTCTGGGGCCAACGTCCTGACTTTC. The gene calls are TRBV13 and TRBJ2-6, with 7 bases aligning to TRBD1. Germline V CDR1 and CDR2: PRHDT, FYEKMQ (reference sequence). J was trimmed by 0 bases and V by 4 bases; bases with no gene match: 15. CDR3 length: 20 amino acids.

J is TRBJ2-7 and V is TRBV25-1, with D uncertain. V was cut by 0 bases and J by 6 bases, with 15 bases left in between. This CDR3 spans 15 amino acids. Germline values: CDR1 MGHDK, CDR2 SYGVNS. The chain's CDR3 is CASSEYGSGSAEQYF. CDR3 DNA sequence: TGTGCCAGCAGTGAATATGGGTCAGGATCCGCCGAGCAGTACTTC.

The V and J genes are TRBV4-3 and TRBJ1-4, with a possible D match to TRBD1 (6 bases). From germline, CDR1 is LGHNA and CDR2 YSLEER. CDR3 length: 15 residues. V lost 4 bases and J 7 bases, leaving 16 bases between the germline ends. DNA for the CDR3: TGCGCCAGCAGCCCTCGGCGGGGGGGCGGTGAAAAACTGTTTTTT. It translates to CASSPRRGGGEKLFF.

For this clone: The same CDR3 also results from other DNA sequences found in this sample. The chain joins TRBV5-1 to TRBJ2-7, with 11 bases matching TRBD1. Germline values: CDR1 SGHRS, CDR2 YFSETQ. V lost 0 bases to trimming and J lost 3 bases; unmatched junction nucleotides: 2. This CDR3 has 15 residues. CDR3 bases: TGCGCCAGCAGCTTGGCGGGACAGGGGGTCTACGAGCAGTACTTC. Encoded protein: CASSLAGQGVYEQYF.

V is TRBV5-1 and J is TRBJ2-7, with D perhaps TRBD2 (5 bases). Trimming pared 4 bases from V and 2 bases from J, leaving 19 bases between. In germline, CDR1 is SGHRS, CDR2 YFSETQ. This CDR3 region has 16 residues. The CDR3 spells CASSPPGSGIPYEQYF. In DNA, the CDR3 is TGCGCCAGCAGCCCCCCGGGATCGGGGATCCCCTACGAGCAGTACTTC.

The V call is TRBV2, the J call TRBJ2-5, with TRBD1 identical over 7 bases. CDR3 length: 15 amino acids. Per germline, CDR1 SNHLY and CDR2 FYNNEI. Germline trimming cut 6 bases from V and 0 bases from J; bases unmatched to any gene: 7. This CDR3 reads CASRAHRGNQETQYF. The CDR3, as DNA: TGTGCCAGCAGGGCTCACAGGGGAAACCAAGAGACCCAGTACTTC. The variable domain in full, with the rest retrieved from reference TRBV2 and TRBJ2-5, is EPEVTQTPSHQVTQMGQEVILRCVPISNHLYFYWYRQILGQKVEFLVSFYNNEISEKSEIFDDQFSVERPDGSNFTLKIRSTKLEDSAMYFCASRAHRGNQETQYFGPGTRLLVL.

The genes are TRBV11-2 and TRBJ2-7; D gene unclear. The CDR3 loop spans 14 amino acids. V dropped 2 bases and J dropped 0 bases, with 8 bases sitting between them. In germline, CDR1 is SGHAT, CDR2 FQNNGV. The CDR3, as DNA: TGTGCCAGCAGCTTAAGACACCTCTCCTACGAGCAGTACTTC. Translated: CASSLRHLSYEQYF. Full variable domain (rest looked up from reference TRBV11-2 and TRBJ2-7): EAGVAQSPRYKIIEKRQSVAFWCNPISGHATLYWYQQILGQGPKLLIQFQNNGVVDDSQLPKDRFSAERLKGVDSTLKIQPAKLEDSAVYLCASSLRHLSYEQYFGPGTRLTVT.

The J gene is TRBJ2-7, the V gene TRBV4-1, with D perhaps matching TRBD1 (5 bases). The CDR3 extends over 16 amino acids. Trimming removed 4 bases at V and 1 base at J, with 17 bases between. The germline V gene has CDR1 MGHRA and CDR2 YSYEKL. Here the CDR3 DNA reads TGCGCCAGCAGCCGAACGATAACAGGTTCTTCCTACGAGCAGTACTTC. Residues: CASSRTITGSSYEQYF.

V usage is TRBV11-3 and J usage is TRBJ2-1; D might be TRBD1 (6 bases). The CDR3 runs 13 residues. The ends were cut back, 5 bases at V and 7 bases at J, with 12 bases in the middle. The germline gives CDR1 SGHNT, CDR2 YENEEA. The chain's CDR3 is CASSHRDVNEQFF. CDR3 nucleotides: TGTGCCAGCAGCCACAGGGATGTGAATGAGCAGTTCTTC.

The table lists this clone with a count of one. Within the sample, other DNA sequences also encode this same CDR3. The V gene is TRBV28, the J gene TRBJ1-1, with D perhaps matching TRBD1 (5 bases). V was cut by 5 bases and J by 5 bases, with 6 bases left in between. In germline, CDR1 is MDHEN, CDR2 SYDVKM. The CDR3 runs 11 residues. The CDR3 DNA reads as TGTGCCAGCAGTCCAGGGACTGAAGCTTTCTTT. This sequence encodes CASSPGTEAFF.

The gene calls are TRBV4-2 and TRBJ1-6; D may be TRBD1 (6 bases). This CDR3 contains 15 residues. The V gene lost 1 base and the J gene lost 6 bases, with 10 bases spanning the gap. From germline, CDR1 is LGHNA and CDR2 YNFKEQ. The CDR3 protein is CASSQGDTPNSPLHF. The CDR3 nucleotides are TGTGCCAGCAGCCAAGGGGACACACCTAATTCACCCCTCCACTTT.

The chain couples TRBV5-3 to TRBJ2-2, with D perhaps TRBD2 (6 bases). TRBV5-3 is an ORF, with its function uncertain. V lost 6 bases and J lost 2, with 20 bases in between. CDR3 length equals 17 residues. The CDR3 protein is CARTGFPGTRNTGELFF. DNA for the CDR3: TGTGCCAGAACAGGGTTCCCCGGGACTCGAAACACCGGGGAGCTGTTTTTT.

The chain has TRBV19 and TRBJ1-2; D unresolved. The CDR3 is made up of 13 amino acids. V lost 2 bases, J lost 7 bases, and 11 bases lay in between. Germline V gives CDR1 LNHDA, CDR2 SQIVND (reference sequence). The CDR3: CASSINPRSGYTF. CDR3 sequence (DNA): TGTGCCAGTAGTATAAACCCCCGGTCTGGCTACACCTTC.

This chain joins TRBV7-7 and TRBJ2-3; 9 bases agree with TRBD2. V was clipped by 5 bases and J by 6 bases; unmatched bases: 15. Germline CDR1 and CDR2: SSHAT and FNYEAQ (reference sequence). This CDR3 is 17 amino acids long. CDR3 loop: CASSPTGLAFPGDTQYF. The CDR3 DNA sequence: TGTGCCAGCAGCCCGACGGGACTAGCTTTCCCCGGTGATACGCAGTATTTT.

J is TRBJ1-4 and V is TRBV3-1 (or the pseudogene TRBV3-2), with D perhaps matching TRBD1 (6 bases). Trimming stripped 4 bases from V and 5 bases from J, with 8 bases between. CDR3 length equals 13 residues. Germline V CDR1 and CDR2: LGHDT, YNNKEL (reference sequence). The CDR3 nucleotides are TGTGCCAGCAGCCCTAGGGGGAATGAAAAACTGTTTTTT. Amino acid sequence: CASSPRGNEKLFF.

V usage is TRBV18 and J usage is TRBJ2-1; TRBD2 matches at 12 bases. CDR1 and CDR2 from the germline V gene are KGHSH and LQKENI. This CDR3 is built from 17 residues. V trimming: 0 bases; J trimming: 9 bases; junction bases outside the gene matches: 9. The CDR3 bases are TGTGCCAGCTCACCACCGGGAAGACTAGCGGGAGTCCCTGAGCAGTTCTTC. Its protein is CASSPPGRLAGVPEQFF.

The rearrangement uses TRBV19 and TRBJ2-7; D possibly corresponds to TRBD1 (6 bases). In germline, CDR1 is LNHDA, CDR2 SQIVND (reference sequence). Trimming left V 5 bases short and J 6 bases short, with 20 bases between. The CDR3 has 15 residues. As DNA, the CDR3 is TGTGCCAGTAGTGCATGGACAGTCGCGGAATCCGAGCAGTACTTC. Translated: CASSAWTVAESEQYF.

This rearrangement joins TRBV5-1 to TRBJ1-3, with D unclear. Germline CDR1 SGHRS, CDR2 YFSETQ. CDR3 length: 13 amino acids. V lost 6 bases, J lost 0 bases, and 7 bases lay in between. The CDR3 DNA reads TGCGCCAGCACGGAGGACTCTGGAAACACCATATATTTT. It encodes CASTEDSGNTIYF.

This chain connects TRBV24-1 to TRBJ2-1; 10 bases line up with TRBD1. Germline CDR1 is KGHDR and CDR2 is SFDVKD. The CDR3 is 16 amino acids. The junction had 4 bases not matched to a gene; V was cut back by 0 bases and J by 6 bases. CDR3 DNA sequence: TGTGCCACCAGTGATTTGAGGGACAGGGGTTTCAATGAGCAGTTCTTC. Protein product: CATSDLRDRGFNEQFF.

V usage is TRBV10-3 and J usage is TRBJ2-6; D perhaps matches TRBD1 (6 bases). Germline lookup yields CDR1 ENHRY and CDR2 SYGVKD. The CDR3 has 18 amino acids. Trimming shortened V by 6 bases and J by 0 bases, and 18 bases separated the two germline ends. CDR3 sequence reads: CAIRGQVTLHSGANVLTF. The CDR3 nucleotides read TGTGCCATCAGGGGACAAGTGACCCTACACTCTGGGGCCAACGTCCTGACTTTC.

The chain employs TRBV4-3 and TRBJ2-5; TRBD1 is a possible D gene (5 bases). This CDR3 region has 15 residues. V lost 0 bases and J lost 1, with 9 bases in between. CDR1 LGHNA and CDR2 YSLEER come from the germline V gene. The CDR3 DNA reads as TGCGCCAGCAGCCAAGATAGGGGTCCCCAAGAGACCCAGTACTTC. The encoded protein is CASSQDRGPQETQYF.

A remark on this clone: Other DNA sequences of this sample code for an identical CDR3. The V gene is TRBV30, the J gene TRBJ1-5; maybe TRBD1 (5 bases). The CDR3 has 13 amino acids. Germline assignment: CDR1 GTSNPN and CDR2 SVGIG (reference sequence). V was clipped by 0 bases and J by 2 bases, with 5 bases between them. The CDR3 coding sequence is TGTGCCTGGAGTGTCAGGGGCAATCAGCCCCAGCATTTT. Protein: CAWSVRGNQPQHF.

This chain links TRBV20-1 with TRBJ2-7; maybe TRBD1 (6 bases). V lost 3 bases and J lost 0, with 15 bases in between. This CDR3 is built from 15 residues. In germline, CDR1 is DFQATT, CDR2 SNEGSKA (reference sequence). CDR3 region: CSASQDSLSSYEQYF. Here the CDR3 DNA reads TGCAGTGCTAGTCAGGACAGCCTGAGCTCCTACGAGCAGTACTTC.

In nucleotides, the CDR3 is TGTGCCAGCAGTCCCCGGACAGGGAGTCTCAATGAGCAGTTCTTC. This translates into CASSPRTGSLNEQFF. J is TRBJ2-1 and V is TRBV6-5; 8 bases fit TRBD1. J lost 6 bases, V lost 5 bases, and 9 bases had no gene match. The CDR3 has 15 residues. The germline V gene has CDR1 MNHEY and CDR2 SVGAGI.

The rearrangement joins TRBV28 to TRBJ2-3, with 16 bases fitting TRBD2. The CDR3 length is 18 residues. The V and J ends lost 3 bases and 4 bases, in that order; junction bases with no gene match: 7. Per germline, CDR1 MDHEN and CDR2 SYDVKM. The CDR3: CASSFSMGLAGGADTQYF. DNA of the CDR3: TGTGCCAGCAGTTTCTCCATGGGACTAGCGGGAGGGGCAGATACGCAGTATTTT.

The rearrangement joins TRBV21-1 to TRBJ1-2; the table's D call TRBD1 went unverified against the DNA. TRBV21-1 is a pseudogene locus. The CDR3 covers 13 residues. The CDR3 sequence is CASSFRTGNGYTF. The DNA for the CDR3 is TGTGCCAGCAGCTTTCGGACAGGGAATGGCTACACCTTC.